The present T cell receptor (beta chain) was sequenced within a study of control samples from healthy donors and cancer patients. V was cut by 5 bases and J by 7 bases, with 12 bases left in between. The CDR3 runs to 13 residues. Germline CDR1 and CDR2: MNHEY and SVGAGI. The data were produced by immunoSEQ multiplex PCR, yet TCRdb's version contains in-frame clones alone and is incomplete. The sample contains 100,000 or so clones, about 90% of which appear only once. This clonotype was obtained from a woman between 45 and 60 years old in good health. Sequenced sample: blood. This chain connects TRBV6-5 to TRBJ2-1; unclear D gene. This CDR3 reads CASSPTPWNEQFF. CDR3 DNA sequence: TGTGCCAGCAGTCCCACGCCGTGGAATGAGCAGTTCTTC.